What follows describes a single TCR beta chain. As yet, its antigen is unknown. The data derive from a study of cytomegalovirus exposure and HLA in healthy donors. Whole-study findings and limits: The majority of CMV-associated TCR beta chains were reported as apparently HLA-restricted in a later analysis. Donors belonging to an Asian-associated ancestry cluster reportedly showed fewer N-insertions in productive TCRs than the roughly 670-donor mean, according to what a later analysis found. A few CMV-associated chains proved CMV antigen-specific in vitro.

Both 60 Vbeta primers and 13 Jbeta primers went into the PCR. Sequencing was performed with immunoSEQ multiplex PCR; in TCRdb, only in-frame clones are kept and a portion is missing. The table lists around 130,000 clones. The V end lost 5 bases, the J end lost 9 bases, and 18 bases lay between the germline ends. This CDR3 comprises 14 residues. CDR1 and CDR2 from the germline V gene are SGHRS and YFSETQ. Material: PBMCs. This clonotype was sampled from a woman aged 60-75 years in good health and CMV-seronegative. V is TRBV5-1 and J is TRBJ2-1; D may be TRBD2 (7 bases). This CDR3 is CASRVMGGGGEQFF. The CDR3 nucleotides read TGCGCCAGCAGGGTGATGGGGGGGGGCGGTGAGCAGTTCTTC.